The 20 T cell receptor beta chains in this list originate from one sample, sequenced in a study of CD8 T cells in Susac syndrome. An amount of RNA that ranged from roughly 0.5 to 1 ug was reverse transcribed with random hexamers. TCRdb reprocessed the immunoSEQ multiplex PCR reads with MiXCR, giving one entry per CDR3 protein. Altogether about 120,000 distinct CDR3 sequences are present, about 93% being singletons, with the ten largest covering 0.11% to 0.15%. Sequencing used CD4+ T cells from PBMCs. The source of these receptors is a human donor in good health.

This chain connects TRBV3-1 to TRBJ1-3; 9 nucleotides match TRBD1. CDR1 and CDR2 (germline): LGHDT, YNNKEL (reference sequence). This CDR3 spans 16 amino acids. The ends lost 3 bases at V and 1 base at J; junction bases unmatched: 4. In nucleotides, the CDR3 is TGTGCCAGCAGCCAGACCGGGACAGGGTCTGGAAACACCATATATTTT. Amino acids: CASSQTGTGSGNTIYF.

The chain's CDR3 is CASSYSGQGVTYEQYF. DNA for the CDR3: TGTGCCAGCAGTTACTCGGGCCAGGGAGTGACCTACGAGCAGTACTTC. The chain joins TRBV6-5 to TRBJ2-7; D may correspond to TRBD1 or TRBD2 (5 bases each). This CDR3 is 16 amino acids long. V gave up 0 bases and J gave up 2 bases, with 14 bases separating them. Germline V gives CDR1 MNHEY, CDR2 SVGAGI.

The chain links TRBV5-1 to TRBJ1-2, with D possibly matching TRBD1 (5 bases). Germline-derived CDR1 and CDR2 are SGHRS and YFSETQ. The CDR3 consists of 12 residues. V was trimmed by 4 bases and J by 10 bases, leaving 14 bases between them. The CDR3 DNA reads as TGCGCCAGCAGCGCTTATGACAGAATCTACACCTTC. This gives the protein CASSAYDRIYTF.

The V and J genes are TRBV5-4 and TRBJ2-1; 8 nucleotides match TRBD2. CDR1 is SGHNT and CDR2 is YYREEE in the germline V gene (reference sequence). This CDR3 region has 14 residues. V dropped 0 bases and J dropped 10; count of bases not matched to a gene: 6. Written as DNA, the CDR3 is TGTGCCAGCAGCTTGGAAGGACTAGCCGGGGAGCAGTTCTTC. Its protein is CASSLEGLAGEQFF.

The J gene is TRBJ1-1, the V gene TRBV20-1, with D maybe TRBD1 (5 bases). The V gene lost 2 bases and the J gene lost 1 base, with 8 bases spanning the gap. The CDR3 totals 13 residues. Per germline, CDR1 DFQATT and CDR2 SNEGSKA (reference sequence). CDR3 sequence reads: CSARPTGNTEAFF. In DNA form, the CDR3 reads TGCAGTGCTAGACCTACAGGGAACACTGAAGCTTTCTTT.

This chain uses TRBV5-1 with TRBJ2-5; 8 bases are a match to TRBD2. With 0 bases clipped from V and 3 bases from J, the junction kept 10 bases outside the gene matches. Per the germline V gene, CDR1 is SGHRS and CDR2 is YFSETQ. The CDR3 sequence is 17 residues long. CDR3 loop: CASSLGHSGGGKETQYF. The CDR3 DNA reads TGCGCCAGCAGCTTGGGTCACTCCGGCGGGGGGAAAGAGACCCAGTACTTC.

In nucleotides, the CDR3 is TGTGCCAGCAGCTTAGCTCGCGTACCAGATACGCAGTATTTT. Amino acid sequence: CASSLARVPDTQYF. V gene TRBV7-2 combines with J gene TRBJ2-3; no reliable D call. V dropped 0 bases and J dropped 4 bases, with 8 bases sitting between them. The germline gives CDR1 SGHTA, CDR2 FQGNSA. The CDR3 has 14 amino acids.

This chain joins TRBV19 and TRBJ2-3, with 9 bases aligning to TRBD1. Germline V CDR1 and CDR2: LNHDA, SQIVND (reference sequence). J was trimmed by 5 bases and V by 6 bases; bases with no gene match: 12. This CDR3 comprises 16 residues. Here the CDR3 reads CASSLRTGVYQDTQYF. Here the CDR3 DNA reads TGTGCCAGTAGCCTCAGGACAGGGGTCTATCAAGATACGCAGTATTTT.

This chain links TRBV15 with TRBJ2-5; tentatively, D is TRBD2 (6 bases). Germline CDR1 is LNHNV and CDR2 is YYDKDF (reference sequence). Trimming left V 0 bases short and J 5 bases short, with 10 bases between. The CDR3 has 14 residues. CDR3 DNA sequence: TGTGCCACCAGCAGAGATGAGAGCGGGGAGACCCAGTACTTC. Amino acids: CATSRDESGETQYF.

The chain couples TRBV20-1 to TRBJ1-1; no clear D. Germline loops: CDR1 DFQATT, CDR2 SNEGSKA (reference sequence). The CDR3 runs 12 residues. V dropped 1 base and J dropped 1 base, with 4 bases sitting between them. The CDR3 loop reads CSARAENTEAFF. CDR3 DNA: TGCAGTGCTAGAGCAGAGAACACTGAAGCTTTCTTT.

The sample holds one count of this clonotype. The chain employs TRBV12-3 or TRBV12-4 and TRBJ1-1, with D unresolved. This CDR3 spans 15 amino acids. The V and J ends lost 8 bases and 0 bases respectively, with 16 bases between them. CDR3 sequence: CASVSSELMNTEAFF. DNA for the CDR3: TGTGCCAGCGTATCCTCGGAACTGATGAACACTGAAGCTTTCTTT.

The rearrangement links TRBV12-5 to TRBJ2-1; 7 bases fit TRBD2. Germline V lookup: CDR1 LGHNT, CDR2 FRNRAP. The CDR3 spans 17 residues. Trimming took 4 bases from V and 5 from J; bases not matched to a gene: 14. The CDR3 bases are TGTGCTAGTGGTTCCCCTCTTCTAGCGGAGCACAACAATGAGCAGTTCTTC. Protein: CASGSPLLAEHNNEQFF.

V usage is TRBV4-3 and J usage is TRBJ2-5, with D perhaps TRBD2 (5 bases). Trimming pared 1 base from V and 1 base from J, leaving 7 bases between. From germline, CDR1 is LGHNA and CDR2 YSLEER. The CDR3 is 14 residues long. CDR3 region: CASSQGGPQETQYF. CDR3 sequence (DNA): TGCGCCAGCAGCCAAGGAGGGCCCCAAGAGACCCAGTACTTC.

This clonotype was seen once. The rearrangement uses TRBV29-1 and TRBJ1-2, with a tentative D call TRBD1 (6 bases). This CDR3 region has 14 residues. From germline, CDR1 is SQVTM and CDR2 ANQGSEA. Trimming cost V 0 bases and J 1 base, with 9 bases left between them. In DNA form, the CDR3 reads TGCAGCGTTGAAGATCCCAGGGGTAACTATGGCTACACCTTC. As protein: CSVEDPRGNYGYTF.

The rearrangement links TRBV30 to TRBJ2-2; the D is unclear. Germline CDR1 GTSNPN, CDR2 SVGIG (reference sequence). V shed 4 bases and J shed 3 bases, with 12 bases lying between them. This CDR3 has 14 amino acids. CDR3 residues: CAWKSELDTGELFF. In DNA form, the CDR3 reads TGTGCCTGGAAATCGGAATTGGACACCGGGGAGCTGTTTTTT.

The gene calls are TRBV2 and TRBJ2-2; TRBD2 agrees at 9 bases. Germline lookup yields CDR1 SNHLY and CDR2 FYNNEI. The ends lost 7 bases at V and 2 bases at J; junction bases unmatched: 8. This CDR3 contains 16 residues. CDR3 loop: CASTMGLALNTGELFF. CDR3 coding DNA: TGTGCCAGCACTATGGGACTAGCCCTTAACACCGGGGAGCTGTTTTTT. The variable domain in full, completed from reference TRBV2 and TRBJ2-2, reads EPEVTQTPSHQVTQMGQEVILRCVPISNHLYFYWYRQILGQKVEFLVSFYNNEISEKSEIFDDQFSVERPDGSNFTLKIRSTKLEDSAMYFCASTMGLALNTGELFFGEGSRLTVL.

The chain uses TRBV20-1 and TRBJ1-1; D is possibly TRBD1 (5 bases). CDR1 and CDR2 from the germline V gene are DFQATT and SNEGSKA (reference sequence). The CDR3 extends over 14 amino acids. V lost 0 bases and J lost 4, with 12 bases in between. Here the CDR3 DNA reads TGCAGTGCTAGAGATTTCGGCAGGGCCACTGAAGCTTTCTTT. This sequence encodes CSARDFGRATEAFF.

The table lists this clonotype with a count of one. The chain joins TRBV14 to TRBJ2-6, with D perhaps TRBD1 (5 bases). Germline values: CDR1 SGHDN, CDR2 FVKESK. This CDR3 comprises 16 residues. The germline V and J ends were trimmed by 5 bases and 0 bases, with 11 bases remaining between them. The CDR3 nucleotides read TGTGCCAGCAGCAGGCAGGGTCCCTCTGGGGCCAACGTCCTGACTTTC. It yields the protein CASSRQGPSGANVLTF.

The rearrangement links TRBV9 to TRBJ2-2; D uncertain. The CDR3 extends over 15 amino acids. CDR1 SGDLS and CDR2 YYNGEE come from the germline V gene. V was trimmed by 4 bases and J by 0 bases, leaving 10 bases between them. The CDR3 region is CASSPDLANTGELFF. The CDR3 coding sequence is TGTGCCAGCAGCCCCGACCTAGCGAACACCGGGGAGCTGTTTTTT.

The gene calls are TRBV7-9 and TRBJ1-1, with D perhaps TRBD1 (5 bases). V lost 7 bases and J 2 bases, leaving 11 bases between the germline ends. The CDR3 extends over 13 amino acids. The germline V gene has CDR1 SEHNR and CDR2 FQNEAQ (reference sequence). The CDR3 sequence is CASTPTANTEAFF. The CDR3 DNA sequence: TGTGCCAGCACCCCGACAGCTAACACTGAAGCTTTCTTT.